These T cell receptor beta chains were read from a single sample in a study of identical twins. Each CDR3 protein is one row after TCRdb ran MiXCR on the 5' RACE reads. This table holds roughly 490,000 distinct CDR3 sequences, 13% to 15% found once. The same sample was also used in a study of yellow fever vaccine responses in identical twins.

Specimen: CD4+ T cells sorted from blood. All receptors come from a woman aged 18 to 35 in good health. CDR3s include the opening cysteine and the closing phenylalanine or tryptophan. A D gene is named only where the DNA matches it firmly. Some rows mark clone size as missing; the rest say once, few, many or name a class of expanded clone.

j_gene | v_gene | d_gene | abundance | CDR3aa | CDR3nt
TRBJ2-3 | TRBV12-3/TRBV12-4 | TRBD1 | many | CASSFGTGDTDTQYF | TGTGCCAGCAGTTTTGGGACAGGAGACACAGATACGCAGTATTTT
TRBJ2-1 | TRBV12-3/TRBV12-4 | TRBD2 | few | CASSLRLAGNYNEQFF | TGTGCCAGCAGTTTGAGGCTAGCGGGGAATTACAATGAGCAGTTCTTC
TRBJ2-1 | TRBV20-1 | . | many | CSARGAGHNEQFF | TGCAGTGCTCGTGGGGCGGGACACAATGAGCAGTTCTTC
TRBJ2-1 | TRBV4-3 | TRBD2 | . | CASSQEIAGREQFF | TGCGCCAGCAGCCAAGAGATAGCGGGTCGTGAGCAGTTCTTC
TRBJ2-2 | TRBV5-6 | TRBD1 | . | CASSTMGQTNTGELFF | TGTGCCAGCAGCACCATGGGACAGACGAACACCGGGGAGCTGTTTTTT
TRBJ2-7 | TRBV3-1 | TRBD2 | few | CASSQGPSGGAYEQYF | TGTGCCAGCAGCCAAGGGCCTAGCGGGGGTGCCTACGAGCAGTACTTC
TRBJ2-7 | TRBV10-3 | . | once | CAITRDGAYEQYF | TGTGCCATCACTCGGGACGGAGCCTACGAGCAGTACTTC
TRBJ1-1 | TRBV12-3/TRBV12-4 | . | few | CASSLRPVTNTEAFF | TGTGCCAGCAGTTTACGGCCGGTAACGAACACTGAAGCTTTCTTT
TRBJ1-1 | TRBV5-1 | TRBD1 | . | CASSATGVEAFF | TGCGCCAGCAGCGCAACAGGGGTTGAAGCTTTCTTT
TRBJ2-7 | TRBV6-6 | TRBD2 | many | CASSYPLAGVANEQYF | TGTGCCAGCAGTTACCCCCTAGCGGGAGTAGCCAACGAGCAGTACTTC
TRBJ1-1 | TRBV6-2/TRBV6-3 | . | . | CASKGRGTEAFF | TGTGCCAGCAAGGGGCGCGGCACTGAAGCTTTCTTT
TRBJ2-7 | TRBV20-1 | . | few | CSAPPGIVTYEQYF | TGCAGTGCTCCTCCCGGGATTGTTACCTACGAGCAGTACTTC
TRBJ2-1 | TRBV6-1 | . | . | CASRRMGTGSDEQFF | TGTGCCAGCAGACGGATGGGGACGGGGTCGGATGAGCAGTTCTTC
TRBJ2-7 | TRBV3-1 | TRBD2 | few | CASSRKTSGEYEQYF | TGTGCCAGCAGTCGAAAGACTAGCGGGGAATACGAGCAGTACTTC
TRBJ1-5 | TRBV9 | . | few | CASSVATREEARDQPQHF | TGTGCCAGCAGCGTAGCTACGAGGGAAGAGGCCAGGGATCAGCCCCAGCATTTT
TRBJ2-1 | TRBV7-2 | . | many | CASSLIPSRSEQFF | TGTGCCAGCAGCTTGATCCCCTCCCGTAGTGAGCAGTTCTTC
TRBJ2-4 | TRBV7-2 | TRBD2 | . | CASSLASSGGALSIQYF | TGTGCCAGCAGCTTAGCTTCTAGCGGGGGGGCATTAAGCATTCAGTACTTC
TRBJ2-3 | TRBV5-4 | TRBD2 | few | CASSSGLSGKTSTDTQYF | TGTGCCAGCAGCTCTGGACTAAGCGGGAAAACTAGCACAGATACGCAGTATTTT
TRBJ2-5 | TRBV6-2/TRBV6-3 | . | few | CASSYPRTFEETQYF | TGTGCCAGCAGTTACCCCCGGACATTTGAGGAGACCCAGTACTTC
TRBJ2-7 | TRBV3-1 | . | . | CATSQDQGVTYEQYF | TGTGCCACCAGCCAAGATCAAGGTGTTACCTACGAGCAGTACTTC
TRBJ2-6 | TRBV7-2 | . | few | CASSPRTTGANVLTF | TGTGCCAGCAGCCCAAGGACTACTGGGGCCAACGTCCTGACTTTC
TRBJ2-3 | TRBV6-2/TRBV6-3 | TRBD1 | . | CASSSGTGITLTFNTQYF | TGTGCCAGCAGCTCCGGGACAGGGATTACCTTAACCTTTAATACGCAGTATTTT
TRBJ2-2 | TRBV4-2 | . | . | CASSQVGRGRTLGTGELFF | TGTGCCAGCAGCCAAGTGGGTAGAGGGAGAACTTTAGGCACCGGGGAGCTGTTTTTT
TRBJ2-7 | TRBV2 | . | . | CASLPDGSSSEQYF | TGTGCCAGCCTCCCCGATGGGAGTTCGAGCGAGCAGTACTTC
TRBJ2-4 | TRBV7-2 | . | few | CASSLEDIAKNIQYF | TGTGCCAGCAGCTTAGAAGATATAGCCAAAAACATTCAGTACTTC
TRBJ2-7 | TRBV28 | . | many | CASNPRWDIAYEQYF | TGTGCCAGCAATCCACGCTGGGACATAGCCTACGAGCAGTACTTC
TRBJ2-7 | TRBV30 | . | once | CAWIKGTPMAYEQYF | TGTGCCTGGATTAAGGGGACCCCCATGGCCTACGAGCAGTACTTC
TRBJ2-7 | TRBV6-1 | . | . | CATALGSTYEQYF | TGTGCCACGGCTCTGGGGTCGACCTACGAGCAGTACTTC
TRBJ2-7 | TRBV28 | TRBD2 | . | CASSSPASGTGEQYF | TGTGCCAGCAGTTCCCCCGCTAGCGGGACGGGTGAGCAGTACTTC
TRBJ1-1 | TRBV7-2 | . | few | CASSLEGEGTEAFF | TGTGCCAGCAGCTTAGAGGGGGAAGGAACTGAAGCTTTCTTT
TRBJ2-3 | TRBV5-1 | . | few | CASSLGGERTDTQYF | TGCGCCAGCAGCTTGGGGGGAGAGAGGACAGATACGCAGTATTTT